These 9 T cell receptor beta chains originate from one sample sequenced in a study of shared clonotypes between healthy human individuals. This table comes from immunoSEQ multiplex PCR, and its TCRdb copy is limited to in-frame clones, with some not included. The repertoire consists of approximately 530,000 clones, with almost 97% occurring once and the leading ten covering about 0.054%. Material for sequencing was naive CD4+ T cells sorted from blood. Subset in this sample: CD45RA+ positively selected. These TCRs come from a woman younger than 45 in good health.

This sequence joins TRBV27 and TRBJ2-3; a weak D match, TRBD1 (5 bases). CDR1 is MNHEY, CDR2 SMNVEV, per germline (reference sequence). V shed 5 bases and J shed 1 base, with 7 bases lying between them. The CDR3 loop spans 13 amino acids. This chain's CDR3 is CASSKGGTDTQYF. Written as DNA, the CDR3 is TGTGCCAGCAGTAAAGGGGGCACAGATACGCAGTATTTT.

This chain links TRBV28 with TRBJ1-5, with D hard to call. V was clipped by 3 bases and J by 5 bases, with 11 bases between them. This CDR3 is built from 14 residues. In germline, CDR1 is MDHEN, CDR2 SYDVKM. CDR3 amino acids: CASSLVWSHQPQHF. The CDR3 region has the DNA TGTGCCAGCAGTTTGGTTTGGAGCCATCAGCCCCAGCATTTT.

The V call is TRBV2, the J call TRBJ2-1; no definite D call. V lost 7 bases, J lost 8 bases, and 27 bases lay in between. Germline V gives CDR1 SNHLY, CDR2 FYNNEI. The CDR3 is 17 residues long. In nucleotides, the CDR3 is TGTGCCAGCACCTCTTGGGTTCAGCCTCCCGGTACGGATGAGCAGTTCTTC. This codes for CASTSWVQPPGTDEQFF.

V is TRBV6-1 and J is TRBJ2-7; 7 bases line up with TRBD2. CDR1 is MNHNS and CDR2 is SASEGT in the germline V gene. CDR3 length: 14 residues. The V segment lost 6 bases and the J segment 3 bases; nucleotides outside the gene matches: 8. CDR3 sequence (DNA): TGTGCCAGCAGGAGAGGGAGGGAAGGCTACGAGCAGTACTTC. Translation: CASRRGREGYEQYF.

The count of this clone is one. DNA of the CDR3: TGTGCCAGCAGTTCAACAGGGGACCTCACAGATACGCAGTATTTT. This sequence encodes CASSSTGDLTDTQYF. V is TRBV28 and J is TRBJ2-3, with 7 bases lining up with TRBD1. The CDR3 is made up of 15 amino acids. Unmatched junction bases numbered 6, after V lost 4 bases and J lost 2 bases. Germline lookup yields CDR1 MDHEN and CDR2 SYDVKM.

The gene calls are TRBV28 and TRBJ2-7, with 7 bases identical to TRBD1. The length of the CDR3 is 13 residues. Trimming took 8 bases from V and 0 from J; bases not matched to a gene: 4. Germline CDR1 MDHEN, CDR2 SYDVKM. The CDR3 region is CASRDSYSYEQYF. CDR3 in DNA: TGTGCCAGCCGGGACAGTTACTCCTACGAGCAGTACTTC.

This sequence joins TRBV5-1 and TRBJ2-3; D is possibly TRBD2 (6 bases). V was clipped by 4 bases and J by 4 bases, with 16 bases between them. Germline V gene sequence: CDR1 SGHRS, CDR2 YFSETQ. The CDR3 spans 15 residues. The CDR3: CASSPETGTSDTQYF. In nucleotides, the CDR3 is TGCGCCAGCAGCCCGGAAACCGGGACTTCAGATACGCAGTATTTT.

For this clone: The same CDR3 can be traced to other DNA sequences in this sample. The V call is TRBV2, the J call TRBJ1-2, with D uncertain. The ends were cut back, 7 bases at V and 2 bases at J, with 8 bases in the middle. Germline CDR1 SNHLY, CDR2 FYNNEI. The CDR3 is 12 residues long. The DNA of the CDR3 is TGTGCCAGCACGGGTGGGAACTATGGCTACACCTTC. As protein: CASTGGNYGYTF.

The gene calls are TRBV6-4 and TRBJ1-2; 12 bases fit TRBD1. The trim removed 3 bases at V and 4 bases at J, leaving 18 bases unmatched. Germline values: CDR1 MRHNA, CDR2 SNTAGT. CDR3 length: 20 amino acids. CDR3 nucleotide sequence: TGTGCCAGCAGTGAATCCCCTCTCCGGGACAGGGGGCCAGGAACCTATGGCTACACCTTC. Translation: CASSESPLRDRGPGTYGYTF.